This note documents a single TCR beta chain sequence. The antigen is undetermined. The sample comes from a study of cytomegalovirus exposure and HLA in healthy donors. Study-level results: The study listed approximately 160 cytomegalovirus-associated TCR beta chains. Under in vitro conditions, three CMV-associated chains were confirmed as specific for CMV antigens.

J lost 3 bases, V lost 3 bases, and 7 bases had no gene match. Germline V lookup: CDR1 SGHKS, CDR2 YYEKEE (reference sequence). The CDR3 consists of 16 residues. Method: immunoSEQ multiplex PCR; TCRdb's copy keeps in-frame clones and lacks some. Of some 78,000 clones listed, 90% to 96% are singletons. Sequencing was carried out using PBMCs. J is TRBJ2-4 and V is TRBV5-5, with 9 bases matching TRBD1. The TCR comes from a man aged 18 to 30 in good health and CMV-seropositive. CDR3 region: CASSSRPGQGKNIQYF. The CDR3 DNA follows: TGTGCCAGCAGCTCCCGACCGGGACAGGGCAAAAACATTCAGTACTTC.